The T cell receptor beta chain under discussion was sequenced for a study of identical twins. The junction had 8 bases not matched to a gene; V was cut back by 4 bases and J by 4 bases. The germline CDR1 and CDR2 sequences are SGHTA and FQGNSA. The CDR3 has 16 amino acids. With template switching, a universal primer site was added, and the cDNA carried unique molecular identifiers. TCRdb called the 5' RACE reads again in MiXCR, with one record for every CDR3 protein. The sample yields approximately 550,000 distinct CDR3 sequences, 20% to 25% seen once. Separately, the same data were catalogued under a study of yellow fever vaccine responses in identical twins.

The V call is TRBV7-2, the J call TRBJ2-2; 8 nucleotides match TRBD2. Sequencing was carried out using CD4+ T cells sorted from blood. The TCR was taken from a woman aged 18-30 years in good health. The CDR3 is CASSSVAGYFTGELFF. CDR3 DNA sequence: TGTGCCAGCAGCTCGGTAGCGGGATATTTCACCGGGGAGCTGTTTTTT.